This T cell receptor beta chain was sequenced for a study of blood T cell repertoires in COVID-19. V lost 4 bases and J 3 bases, leaving 9 bases between the germline ends. Germline CDR1 and CDR2: SQVTM and ANQGSEA. This CDR3 spans 13 amino acids. This clone was seen once. Generated by immunoSEQ multiplex PCR, the TCRdb table keeps only in-frame clones and is missing some. The sample consists of tens of thousands of clones, 89% of them appearing once. The sequencing input was peripheral blood. The origin of this receptor is a man aged 55-75 years with COVID-19, enrolled during active disease. The rearrangement uses TRBV29-1 and TRBJ1-4; perhaps TRBD1 as D (5 bases). CDR3 region: CSVGRDPNEKLFF. CDR3 nucleotide sequence: TGCAGCGTTGGCAGGGATCCTAATGAAAAACTGTTTTTT.